The clone carrying this T cell receptor beta chain was counted ten times or more. Antigen unknown. These data are taken from a study of Graves' ophthalmopathy and Graves' hyperthyroidism. Amplified TCR beta CDR3 regions were obtained using RNA transcripts as template. Investigators did first-round RT-PCR with HTBI primers, then second-round multiplex PCR. TCRdb re-derived calls from the multiplex PCR reads in MiXCR, one entry per CDR3 protein. The table shows about 150,000 distinct CDR3 sequences, with less than 45% occurring only once. The germline gives CDR1 MDHEN, CDR2 SYDVKM. V lost 5 bases to trimming and J lost 5 bases, with 10 bases between them. The CDR3 consists of 13 residues. What supplied the PBMCs was roughly 9.7 ml of fresh peripheral blood. Study-level points and caveats: This model predicted ophthalmopathy progression (sensitivity around 71%, specificity about 72%). Detected in blood as well were most expanded thyroid clonotypes with frequency above 0.001.

Sequenced: peripheral blood. The receptor comes from a woman in her thirties or forties with Graves' ophthalmopathy. The V call is TRBV28, the J call TRBJ1-5; TRBD1 might be the D (5 bases). The CDR3, as DNA: TGTGCCAGCAGTATCAGGGTTTATCAGCCCCAGCATTTT. Protein product: CASSIRVYQPQHF.